These 10 T cell receptor beta chains came from one sample sequenced in a study of vaccination effects on CD4 cells after COVID-19. Antigen-specific CD4+ T cells were expanded (with viral peptide pools) by the ViraFEST assay ahead of sequencing. Having been cultured for 10 days, the cells underwent CD4+ T cell isolation. The person was diagnosed with PCR-confirmed SARS-CoV-2 infection between March and December 2020. No antigen has been assigned to these receptors. Measured with immunoSEQ multiplex PCR; TCRdb has only the in-frame clones, and not every one. The data hold approximately 19,000 clones, with roughly 74% observed a single time. This specimen was CD4+ T cells from PBMCs cultured with a peptide pool, taken before COVID-19 vaccination. The receptors were gathered from a human donor who had a prior SARS-CoV-2 infection.

The V call is TRBV4-2, the J call TRBJ2-7; D gene unclear. Trimming removed 1 base at V and 3 bases at J, with 7 bases between. CDR1 is LGHNA and CDR2 is YNFKEQ in the germline V gene. The CDR3 covers 13 residues. The CDR3 region has the DNA TGTGCCAGCAGCCAAGTCGATAGCTACGAGCAGTACTTC. Protein product: CASSQVDSYEQYF.

The chain joins TRBV2 to TRBJ2-2; D call uncertain. The CDR3 is made up of 13 amino acids. The ends were cut back, 4 bases at V and 6 bases at J, with 9 bases in the middle. Germline V lookup: CDR1 SNHLY, CDR2 FYNNEI. CDR3 DNA: TGTGCCAGCAGTGTCAATAGTGCCGGGGAGCTGTTTTTT. It translates to CASSVNSAGELFF.

In its sample, this clone was seen a few times. V is TRBV2 and J is TRBJ1-2, with 7 bases identical to TRBD1. The ends lost 8 bases at V and 4 bases at J; junction bases unmatched: 10. The CDR3 length is 14 residues. Per the germline V gene, CDR1 is SNHLY and CDR2 is FYNNEI. Here the CDR3 reads CASHDRAFTYGYTF. The CDR3 DNA reads as TGTGCCAGCCATGACAGGGCCTTCACCTATGGCTACACCTTC. The full variable domain, rest sourced from reference TRBV2 and TRBJ1-2, is EPEVTQTPSHQVTQMGQEVILRCVPISNHLYFYWYRQILGQKVEFLVSFYNNEISEKSEIFDDQFSVERPDGSNFTLKIRSTKLEDSAMYFCASHDRAFTYGYTFGSGTRLTVV.

This clone was found a few times. This chain links TRBV4-2 with TRBJ2-4; D gene uncertain. The germline V gene encodes CDR1 LGHNA and CDR2 YNFKEQ. Trimming removed 3 bases from V and 1 base from J, with 4 bases in between. The CDR3 extends over 13 amino acids. As DNA, the CDR3 is TGTGCCAGCAGCCAGGCCGCCAAAAACATTCAGTACTTC. Translating it yields CASSQAAKNIQYF.

This CDR3 reads CATSDSEDGGFSGTQYF. DNA of the CDR3: TGTGCCACCAGTGATTCCGAAGACGGAGGTTTTAGCGGTACGCAGTATTTT. V is TRBV24-1 and J is TRBJ2-3, with TRBD2 as a possible D gene (6 bases). Germline-derived CDR1 and CDR2 are KGHDR and SFDVKD. V was cut by 2 bases and J by 8 bases, with 22 bases left in between. CDR3 length equals 17 residues.

The rearrangement uses TRBV11-2 and TRBJ2-2; no firm D call. V dropped 5 bases and J dropped 0 bases, with 13 bases sitting between them. This CDR3 is built from 16 residues. CDR1 and CDR2 from the germline V gene are SGHAT and FQNNGV. The CDR3 nucleotides are TGTGCCAGCAGCCCGACGGACCCTTCGAACACCGGGGAGCTGTTTTTT. As protein: CASSPTDPSNTGELFF.

The chain links TRBV5-1 to TRBJ2-7, with D perhaps assigned TRBD1 or TRBD2 (5 bases each). This CDR3 is 14 amino acids long. Deletions cut 6 bases from V and 0 bases from J, with 13 bases between. Germline CDR1 and CDR2: SGHRS and YFSETQ. Here the CDR3 DNA reads TGCGCCAGCACCACCGGGACCCTCTCCTACGAGCAGTACTTC. This translates into CASTTGTLSYEQYF.

The chain links TRBV6-5 to TRBJ2-5; 7 bases are shared with TRBD1. The CDR3 contains 14 residues. The germline gives CDR1 MNHEY, CDR2 SVGAGI. V gave up 6 bases and J gave up 4 bases; unmatched junction bases: 8. CDR3 residues: CASSARTGSETQYF. The CDR3 region has the DNA TGTGCCAGCAGCGCCCGGACAGGATCAGAGACCCAGTACTTC.

V gene TRBV5-8 combines with J gene TRBJ2-3; unclear D gene. This CDR3 spans 12 amino acids. Germline values: CDR1 SGHTS, CDR2 YDEGEE. The ends were cut back, 4 bases at V and 2 bases at J, with 5 bases in the middle. The CDR3 nucleotides are TGTGCCAGCAGCACTAACACAGATACGCAGTATTTT. Protein sequence: CASSTNTDTQYF.

J is TRBJ2-1 and V is TRBV9, with 16 bases matching TRBD2. Looked up from germline, CDR1 is SGDLS and CDR2 is YYNGEE. The CDR3 is made up of 19 amino acids. The V and J ends lost 4 bases and 1 base, in that order; junction bases with no gene match: 8. The CDR3 sequence is CASSPTGLAGGRSYNEQFF. DNA for the CDR3: TGTGCCAGCAGCCCCACGGGACTAGCGGGAGGGCGATCCTACAATGAGCAGTTCTTC.